These 32 T cell receptor beta chains were all obtained from the same sample, sequenced in a study of cytomegalovirus exposure and HLA in healthy donors. Primers for the PCR totalled 60 Vbeta and 13 Jbeta. Sequencing was performed with immunoSEQ multiplex PCR; in TCRdb, only in-frame clones are kept and a portion is missing. The repertoire consists of roughly 92,000 clones, with about 80% occurring once and the leading ten covering approximately 29%. The specimen sequenced was PBMCs. All receptors come from a man aged 50-60 years in good health and CMV-seropositive.

The V call is TRBV5-6, the J call TRBJ2-3; 7 positions agree with TRBD1. This CDR3 comprises 14 residues. The V gene's germline CDR1 is SGHDT and CDR2 YYEEEE. Trimming cost V 3 bases and J 6 bases; bases outside gene matches: 7. The CDR3 is CASSSQGESDTQYF. CDR3 coding DNA: TGTGCCAGCAGCTCCCAGGGGGAGTCGGATACGCAGTATTTT. Full variable domain (missing parts from reference TRBV5-6 and TRBJ2-3): DAGVTQSPTHLIKTRGQQVTLRCSPKSGHDTVSWYQQALGQGPQFIFQYYEEEERQRGNFPDRFSGHQFPNYSSELNVNALLLGDSALYLCASSSQGESDTQYFGPGTRLTVL.

This rearrangement joins TRBV5-6 to TRBJ2-5; TRBD2 matches 9 bases. Trimming at V came to 4 bases and at J to 5 bases, leaving 6 bases not matched to a gene. Germline V gene data show CDR1 as SGHDT and CDR2 as YYEEEE. The CDR3 has 14 amino acids. The CDR3 DNA sequence: TGTGCCAGCAGCGATAGCGGGAGTGGGGAGACCCAGTACTTC. It codes for CASSDSGSGETQYF.

CDR3 in amino acids: CASGGGGTNEKLFF. CDR3 DNA: TGTGCCAGCGGAGGGGGGGGGACTAATGAAAAACTGTTTTTT. The genes are TRBV2 and TRBJ1-4; possible D gene TRBD1, 6 bases. Trimming pared 8 bases from V and 2 bases from J, leaving 12 bases between. Germline V lookup: CDR1 SNHLY, CDR2 FYNNEI. The CDR3 consists of 14 residues.

CDR3 sequence reads: CASSPGLAGGSEQYF. The CDR3 DNA reads TGTGCCAGCAGTCCGGGACTAGCGGGAGGAAGCGAGCAGTACTTC. This chain connects TRBV2 to TRBJ2-7, with TRBD2 matching 15 bases. This CDR3 region has 15 residues. Germline CDR1 and CDR2: SNHLY and FYNNEI. Trimming cost V 5 bases and J 6 bases; bases outside gene matches: 5.

V usage is TRBV6-4 and J usage is TRBJ2-3; perhaps TRBD2 as D (6 bases). V was clipped by 3 bases and J by 6 bases, with 16 bases between them. CDR3 length: 15 residues. Germline assignment: CDR1 MRHNA and CDR2 SNTAGT. DNA of the CDR3: TGTGCCAGCAGTGAGAGCGGCCTTGGAGGGGATACGCAGTATTTT. It yields the protein CASSESGLGGDTQYF.

J is TRBJ2-3 and V is TRBV5-4; maybe TRBD2 (5 bases). The CDR3 totals 14 residues. CDR1 SGHNT and CDR2 YYREEE come from the germline V gene (reference sequence). The V end lost 7 bases, the J end lost 4 bases, and 16 bases lay between the germline ends. DNA of the CDR3: TGTGCCAGCGGCCGGGCCGGAGCGGCAGATACGCAGTATTTT. The encoded protein is CASGRAGAADTQYF.

This clone has more than one count but fewer than ten. In nucleotides, the CDR3 is TGTGCCAGCAGCTCCGGGACTAGCGCCTACAATGAGCAGTTCTTC. This gives the protein CASSSGTSAYNEQFF. The chain combines TRBV5-4 with TRBJ2-1, with 10 bases fitting TRBD2. This CDR3 has 15 amino acids. CDR1 is SGHNT, CDR2 YYREEE, per germline (reference sequence). Trimming cost V 3 bases and J 2 bases; bases outside gene matches: 2.

The chain employs TRBV25-1 and TRBJ1-1; D might be TRBD1 (6 bases). Germline loops: CDR1 MGHDK, CDR2 SYGVNS. V gave up 5 bases and J gave up 4 bases, with 17 bases separating them. The CDR3 spans 15 residues. DNA of the CDR3: TGTGCCAGCAGTCTACCGGGACAACGGGGCACTGAAGCTTTCTTT. This codes for CASSLPGQRGTEAFF.

J is TRBJ2-1 and V is TRBV5-1; 16 bases align to TRBD2. This CDR3 has 17 residues. Germline assignment: CDR1 SGHRS and CDR2 YFSETQ. The junction had 10 bases not matched to a gene; V was cut back by 4 bases and J by 9 bases. CDR3: CASSIGTSGRGLGEQFF. DNA for the CDR3: TGCGCCAGCAGCATAGGGACTAGCGGGAGGGGATTGGGTGAGCAGTTCTTC.

The chain combines TRBV5-1 with TRBJ2-5; 9 bases are a match to TRBD2. There are 13 residues in the CDR3. CDR1 and CDR2 from the germline V gene are SGHRS and YFSETQ. V lost 7 bases and J lost 4; bases outside the gene matches: 5. In nucleotides, the CDR3 is TGCGCCAGCCGGGGACTAGCAGTAGAGACCCAGTACTTC. Its translation is CASRGLAVETQYF.

For this clone: A read error may produce the germline difference seen at one junction end. The chain joins TRBV7-9 to TRBJ1-4; a possible D gene is TRBD1 (6 bases). This CDR3 contains 16 residues. The germline CDR1 and CDR2 sequences are SEHNR and FQNEAQ (reference sequence). In DNA form, the CDR3 reads TGTTCCAGCAGTTTGGCCTATACAGGGAGGGATGAAAAACTGTTTTTT. It is translated as CSSSLAYTGRDEKLFF.

The DNA for the CDR3 is TGTGCCAGCAGCTCACAGGGCGATACTGAAGCTTTCTTT. Amino acids: CASSSQGDTEAFF. The chain couples TRBV11-2 to TRBJ1-1; D may be TRBD1 (6 bases). Germline assignment: CDR1 SGHAT and CDR2 FQNNGV. This CDR3 is 13 amino acids long. The V end was cut by 4 bases, the J end by 5 bases, with 11 bases between.

The CDR3 is CASSLGGQGYEQYF. Written as DNA, the CDR3 is TGCGCCAGCAGCTTGGGTGGACAGGGCTACGAGCAGTACTTC. V and J are TRBV5-1 and TRBJ2-7; 8 bases agree with TRBD1. The CDR3 is 14 amino acids. Germline assignment: CDR1 SGHRS and CDR2 YFSETQ. Unmatched junction bases numbered 2, after V lost 0 bases and J lost 3 bases. The full variable domain, rest sourced from reference TRBV5-1 and TRBJ2-7, is KAGVTQTPRYLIKTRGQQVTLSCSPISGHRSVSWYQQTPGQGLQFLFEYFSETQRNKGNFPGRFSGRQFSNSRSEMNVSTLELGDSALYLCASSLGGQGYEQYFGPGTRLTVT.

Points on this clone: An end of the junction differs from the germline gene, which may be a read error. The chain combines TRBV7-9 with TRBJ2-1, with 7 bases aligning to TRBD2. The CDR3 totals 16 residues. Germline values: CDR1 SEHNR, CDR2 FQNEAQ (reference sequence). DNA for the CDR3: TGTTCCAGCAGCTTCGCCGCCGGGACTACTTACAATGAGCAGTTCTTC. Its protein product is CSSSFAAGTTYNEQFF.

This chain connects TRBV7-2 to TRBJ1-1; weak D call: TRBD1 (5 bases). In germline, CDR1 is SGHTA, CDR2 FQGNSA. The V end lost 3 bases, the J end lost 1 base, and 9 bases lay between the germline ends. This CDR3 spans 14 amino acids. CDR3 sequence reads: CASSFATGNTEAFF. Here the CDR3 DNA reads TGTGCCAGCAGCTTTGCAACAGGGAACACTGAAGCTTTCTTT. Filled out from reference TRBV7-2 and TRBJ1-1, the complete variable domain reads GAGVSQSPSNKVTEKGKDVELRCDPISGHTALYWYRQSLGQGLEFLIYFQGNSAPDKSGLPSDRFSAERTGGSVSTLTIQRTQQEDSAVYLCASSFATGNTEAFFGQGTRLTVV.

The V gene is TRBV5-1, the J gene TRBJ2-5; D is possibly TRBD2 (7 bases). V was shortened by 3 bases and J by 5 bases, with 11 bases between the two germline ends. Germline V gives CDR1 SGHRS, CDR2 YFSETQ. The CDR3 runs 13 residues. This CDR3 reads CASSSGGPETQYF. The CDR3 DNA sequence: TGCGCCAGCAGCTCGGGGGGCCCGGAGACCCAGTACTTC.

This clone was observed once. The chain uses TRBV27 and TRBJ2-1, with a possible D match to TRBD1 (6 bases). V was clipped by 9 bases and J by 8 bases, with 20 bases between them. The CDR3 spans 14 residues. Germline V gives CDR1 MNHEY, CDR2 SMNVEV (reference sequence). In DNA, the CDR3 is TGTGCCAGTCGGCGGGTAGGGGGTAGCGATGAGCAGTTCTTC. This sequence encodes CASRRVGGSDEQFF.

The V gene is TRBV15, the J gene TRBJ1-1, with D maybe TRBD1 (5 bases). Germline CDR1 reads LNHNV; CDR2 reads YYDKDF (reference sequence). The CDR3 is 12 residues long. V shed 0 bases and J shed 11 bases, with 10 bases lying between them. The CDR3 reads CATSRDFGTAFF. In DNA form, the CDR3 reads TGTGCCACCAGCAGAGATTTTGGGACTGCTTTCTTT. Complete variable domain (other parts from reference TRBV15 and TRBJ1-1): DAMVIQNPRYQVTQFGKPVTLSCSQTLNHNVMYWYQQKSSQAPKLLFHYYDKDFNNEADTPDNFQSRRPNTSFCFLDIRSPGLGDTAMYLCATSRDFGTAFFGQGTRLTVV.

The CDR3 protein is CASSPAQGGTEAFF. CDR3 in DNA: TGCGCCAGCAGCCCGGCCCAGGGTGGCACTGAAGCTTTCTTT. The rearrangement links TRBV5-1 to TRBJ1-1, with D tentatively TRBD1 (5 bases). The V gene's germline CDR1 is SGHRS and CDR2 YFSETQ. The V end was cut by 4 bases, the J end by 4 bases, with 14 bases between. CDR3 size: 14 residues.

The V and J genes are TRBV6-1 and TRBJ1-2; D gene ambiguous. Per germline, CDR1 MNHNS and CDR2 SASEGT. Trimming cost V 4 bases and J 13 bases, with 13 bases left between them. CDR3 length equals 11 residues. CDR3 protein: CASSADRGPTF. DNA of the CDR3: TGTGCCAGCAGTGCAGACCGAGGCCCCACCTTC.

The V and J genes are TRBV6-1 and TRBJ1-5, with D perhaps TRBD1 (5 bases). Germline CDR1 reads MNHNS; CDR2 reads SASEGT. This CDR3 is built from 13 residues. The ends were cut back, 2 bases at V and 6 bases at J, with 8 bases in the middle. The CDR3: CASSETGLQPQHF. The CDR3 DNA follows: TGTGCCAGCAGTGAAACAGGCCTTCAGCCCCAGCATTTT.

The chain recombines TRBV2 with TRBJ1-2; tentative D call: TRBD1 (6 bases). The CDR3 totals 14 residues. V lost 4 bases and J lost 11, with 20 bases in between. Germline CDR1 is SNHLY and CDR2 is FYNNEI. The CDR3 nucleotides are TGTGCCAGCAGTGGACAGGACAACGTTTCGGATTACACCTTC. Translating gives CASSGQDNVSDYTF.

The chain recombines TRBV5-1 with TRBJ2-7, with 7 bases lining up with TRBD2. The CDR3 runs 15 residues. Losses at the gene ends were 5 bases for V and 2 bases for J; bases not matched to a gene: 10. Germline-derived CDR1 and CDR2 are SGHRS and YFSETQ. The CDR3 region is CASRLGVAGTYEQYF. CDR3 DNA: TGCGCCAGCAGGCTTGGAGTAGCGGGTACCTACGAGCAGTACTTC.

The chain couples TRBV13 to TRBJ1-3, with D unclear. This CDR3 has 16 amino acids. Per the germline V gene, CDR1 is PRHDT and CDR2 is FYEKMQ (reference sequence). Trimming removed 6 bases at V and 0 bases at J, with 15 bases between. For the CDR3, the DNA is TGTGCCAGCAGTTCCCAGAGCCGGAGCTCTGGAAACACCATATATTTT. This sequence encodes CASSSQSRSSGNTIYF.

This clone was seen only a few times. The J gene is TRBJ2-7, the V gene TRBV6-5; D not resolved. V lost 2 bases and J 5 bases, leaving 13 bases between the germline ends. The CDR3 consists of 14 residues. Germline V gene data show CDR1 as MNHEY and CDR2 as SVGAGI. CDR3 bases: TGTGCCAGCAGTTACGTACTATTCGAAGACGAGCAGTACTTC. This translates into CASSYVLFEDEQYF.

This chain uses TRBV15 with TRBJ2-7; possibly TRBD1 for D (5 bases). The V end was cut by 2 bases, the J end by 4 bases, with 15 bases between. This CDR3 comprises 15 residues. CDR1 LNHNV and CDR2 YYDKDF come from the germline V gene (reference sequence). CDR3 loop: CATSRNYDSSYEQYF. The DNA for the CDR3 is TGTGCCACCAGCAGAAATTACGACAGTAGTTACGAGCAGTACTTC. Drawing the rest from reference TRBV15 and TRBJ2-7, the complete variable domain is DAMVIQNPRYQVTQFGKPVTLSCSQTLNHNVMYWYQQKSSQAPKLLFHYYDKDFNNEADTPDNFQSRRPNTSFCFLDIRSPGLGDTAMYLCATSRNYDSSYEQYFGPGTRLTVT.

As concerns this clone: Other DNA variants within this sample encode the same CDR3. This rearrangement joins TRBV18 to TRBJ1-1; possibly TRBD1 for D (6 bases). Germline V gene sequence: CDR1 KGHSH, CDR2 LQKENI. The CDR3 is 13 amino acids. V lost 6 bases and J lost 1, with 9 bases in between. CDR3 in amino acids: CASSRTANTEAFF. The CDR3 DNA is TGTGCCAGCTCCCGGACAGCGAACACTGAAGCTTTCTTT.

In nucleotides, the CDR3 is TGTGCCAGCAGTCCTGGGACAGGGGGCTACGAGCAGTACTTC. Residues: CASSPGTGGYEQYF. The chain is built from TRBV27 and TRBJ2-7, with TRBD1 matching 11 bases. Germline V gene data show CDR1 as MNHEY and CDR2 as SMNVEV (reference sequence). The junction had 3 bases not matched to a gene; V was cut back by 5 bases and J by 3 bases. The CDR3 runs 14 residues.

The chain joins TRBV30 to TRBJ2-7, with D hard to call. The germline gives CDR1 GTSNPN, CDR2 SVGIG (reference sequence). The CDR3 has 11 amino acids. The germline V and J ends were trimmed by 0 bases and 5 bases, with 5 bases remaining between them. The CDR3 coding sequence is TGTGCCTGGAGTGTTTTAGACGAGCAGTACTTC. Amino acid sequence: CAWSVLDEQYF.

The chain has TRBV7-6 and TRBJ2-2; TRBD1 is a possible D gene (6 bases). This CDR3 contains 15 residues. Germline V gene data show CDR1 as SGHVS and CDR2 as FNYEAQ. Trimming took 0 bases from V and 5 from J, leaving 10 bases between them. The CDR3 region is CASSLAAGVTGELFF. DNA for the CDR3: TGTGCCAGCAGCTTAGCGGCAGGGGTTACCGGGGAGCTGTTTTTT.

The V gene is TRBV11-2, the J gene TRBJ2-7; TRBD2 matches at 16 bases. V was clipped by 5 bases and J by 7 bases; unmatched bases: 8. The CDR3 extends over 16 amino acids. Germline CDR1 and CDR2: SGHAT and FQNNGV. CDR3 loop: CASSPRGLAGGPEQYF. CDR3 sequence (DNA): TGTGCCAGCAGCCCCCGGGGACTAGCGGGAGGGCCGGAGCAGTACTTC.

The chain is built from TRBV6-5 and TRBJ2-7, with no clear D. Trimming stripped 7 bases from V and 1 base from J, with 14 bases between. This CDR3 comprises 14 residues. CDR1 and CDR2 from the germline V gene are MNHEY and SVGAGI. Written as DNA, the CDR3 is TGTGCCAGCACTAGTTATTCCTTATCCTACGAGCAGTACTTC. Translation: CASTSYSLSYEQYF.